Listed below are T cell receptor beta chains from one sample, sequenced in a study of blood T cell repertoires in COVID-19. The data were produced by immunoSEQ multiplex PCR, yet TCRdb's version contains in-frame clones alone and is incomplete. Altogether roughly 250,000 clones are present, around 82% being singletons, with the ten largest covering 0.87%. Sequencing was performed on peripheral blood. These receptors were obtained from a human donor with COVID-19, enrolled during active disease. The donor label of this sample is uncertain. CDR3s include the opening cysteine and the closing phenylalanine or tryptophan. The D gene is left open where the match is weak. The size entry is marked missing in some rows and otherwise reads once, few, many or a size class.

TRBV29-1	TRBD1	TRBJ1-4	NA	CSVVTGGRKSKIF	TGCAGCGTTGTAACAGGGGGCCGGAAAAGCAAGATTTTT
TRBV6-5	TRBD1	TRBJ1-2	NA	CASRVLTGARDGYTF	TGTGCCAGCAGGGTTCTGACAGGGGCTCGTGATGGCTACACCTTC
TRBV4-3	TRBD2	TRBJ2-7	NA	CASSQDLLGAVSGRTYEQYF	TGCGCCAGCAGCCAAGATCTATTGGGGGCTGTAAGCGGGAGGACCTACGAGCAGTACTTC
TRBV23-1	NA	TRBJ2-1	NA	CASSQSQPRAEVRLSSYNEQFF	TGCGCCAGCAGTCAATCTCAACCGAGGGCCGAGGTGCGCTTGAGCTCCTACAATGAGCAGTTCTTC
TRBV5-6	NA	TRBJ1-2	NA	CASNPSALQGIGYGYTF	TGTGCCAGCAACCCTTCCGCCTTACAGGGAATCGGCTATGGCTACACCTTC
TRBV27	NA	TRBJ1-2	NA	CASKMTGHGYGYTF	TGTGCCAGCAAAATGACAGGCCATGGTTATGGCTACACCTTC
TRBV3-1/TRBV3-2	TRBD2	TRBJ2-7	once	CASSFGLAGGYEQYF	TGTGCCAGCAGTTTTGGACTAGCGGGAGGGTACGAGCAGTACTTC
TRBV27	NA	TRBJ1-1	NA	CASSRGGNLNTEAFF	TGTGCCAGCAGCCGTGGAGGAAACCTGAACACTGAAGCTTTCTTT
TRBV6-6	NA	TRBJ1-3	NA	CASSPVRQLTSGNTIYF	TGTGCCAGCAGTCCGGTGAGGCAGCTCACCTCTGGAAACACCATATATTTT
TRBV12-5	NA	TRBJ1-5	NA	CASGLPTQPQHF	TGTGCTAGTGGTTTGCCTACTCAGCCCCAGCATTTT
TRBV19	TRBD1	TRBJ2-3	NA	CASSTGGDTQYF	TGTGCCAGTAGCACAGGGGGAGATACGCAGTATTTT
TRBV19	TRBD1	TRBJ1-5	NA	CASSLGQGREYSNQPQHF	TGTGCCAGTAGTCTCGGACAGGGAAGGGAATATAGCAATCAGCCCCAGCATTTT
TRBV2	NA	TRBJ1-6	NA	CASSDRFSYNSPLHF	TGTGCCAGCAGTGACAGGTTCTCCTATAATTCACCCCTCCACTTT
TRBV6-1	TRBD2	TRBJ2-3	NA	CASSAGLAGTADTQYF	TGTGCCAGCAGTGCCGGACTAGCGGGAACGGCAGATACGCAGTATTTT
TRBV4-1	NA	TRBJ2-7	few	CASSQSGQRSSYEQYF	TGCGCCAGCAGCCAATCCGGGCAGCGGAGCTCCTACGAGCAGTACTTC
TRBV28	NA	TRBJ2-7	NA	CASSLIVAFYEQYF	TGTGCCAGCAGTTTGATCGTCGCGTTCTACGAGCAGTACTTC
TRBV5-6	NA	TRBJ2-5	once	CASSLLGAKETQYF	TGTGCCAGCAGCCTTCTAGGGGCCAAGGAGACCCAGTACTTC
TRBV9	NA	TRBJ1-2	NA	CASSVDPLLRGDNYGYTF	TGTGCCAGCAGCGTAGACCCCCTGCTGCGGGGGGATAACTATGGCTACACCTTC
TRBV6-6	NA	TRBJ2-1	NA	CASSPSNEQFF	TGTGCCAGCAGTCCCAGCAATGAGCAGTTCTTC
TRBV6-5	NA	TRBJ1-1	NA	CASSYSSGSPNTEAFF	TGTGCCAGCAGTTACTCGAGCGGCTCCCCTAACACTGAAGCTTTCTTT
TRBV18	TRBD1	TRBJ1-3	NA	CASSPTQGQVFSGNTIYF	TGTGCCAGCTCACCGACACAGGGACAGGTATTCTCTGGAAACACCATATATTTT
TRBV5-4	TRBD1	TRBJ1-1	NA	CASSSQGHTEAFF	TGTGCCAGCAGCTCACAGGGGCACACTGAAGCTTTCTTT
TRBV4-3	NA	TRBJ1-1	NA	CASSLERQGQAFF	TGCGCCAGCAGCCTGGAGAGGCAGGGTCAGGCTTTCTTT
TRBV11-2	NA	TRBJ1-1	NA	CASSSVSVAFF	TGTGCCAGCAGCTCTGTGTCGGTGGCTTTCTTT
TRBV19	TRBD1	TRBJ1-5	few	CASSMGQGAIQPQHF	TGTGCCAGTAGTATGGGACAGGGGGCTATTCAGCCCCAGCATTTT
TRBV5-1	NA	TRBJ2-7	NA	CASSLDAGRPYEQYF	TGCGCCAGCAGCTTGGACGCAGGGAGGCCCTACGAGCAGTACTTC
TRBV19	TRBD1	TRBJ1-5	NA	CASKGQPYSNQPQHF	TGTGCCAGTAAGGGACAGCCTTATAGCAATCAGCCCCAGCATTTT
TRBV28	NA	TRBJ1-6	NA	CASSLWQNSPLHF	TGTGCCAGCAGTTTATGGCAGAATTCACCCCTCCACTTT
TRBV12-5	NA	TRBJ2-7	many	CASGYPGHIFCEQYF	TGTGCTAGTGGTTATCCGGGACATATTTTTTGCGAGCAGTACTTC
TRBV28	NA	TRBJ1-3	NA	CASSLLQASSGNTIYF	TGTGCCAGCAGTTTGCTTCAGGCGAGCTCTGGAAACACCATATATTTT
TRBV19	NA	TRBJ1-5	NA	CASSIDRGFDQPQHF	TGTGCCAGTAGTATAGATCGGGGGTTCGATCAGCCCCAGCATTTT
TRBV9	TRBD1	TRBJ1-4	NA	CASSVDAGGVEKLFF	TGTGCCAGCAGCGTAGACGCAGGGGGCGTTGAAAAACTGTTTTTT
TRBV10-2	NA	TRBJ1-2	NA	CASSENPQTGGYGYTF	TGCGCCAGCAGTGAGAACCCTCAGACAGGTGGCTATGGCTACACCTTC
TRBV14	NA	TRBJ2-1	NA	CASSHRLDLLYNEQFF	TGTGCCAGCAGCCACAGACTAGACTTATTATACAATGAGCAGTTCTTC
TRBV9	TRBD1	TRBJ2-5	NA	CASSVGSQGPQETQYF	TGTGCCAGCAGCGTAGGGTCACAGGGGCCACAAGAGACCCAGTACTTC
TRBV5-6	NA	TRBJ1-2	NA	CATGGALYGYTF	TGTGCCACGGGGGGAGCCTTGTATGGCTACACCTTC
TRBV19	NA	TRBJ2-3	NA	CASSETGRFTDTQYF	TGTGCCAGTTCAGAGACAGGGAGGTTCACAGATACGCAGTATTTT
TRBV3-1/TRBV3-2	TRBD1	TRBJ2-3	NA	CASSQMAGGDTQYF	TGTGCCAGCAGCCAAATGGCAGGGGGCGATACGCAGTATTTT
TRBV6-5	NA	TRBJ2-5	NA	CASNVNGQQETQYF	TGTGCCAGCAATGTAAATGGACAGCAAGAGACCCAGTACTTC
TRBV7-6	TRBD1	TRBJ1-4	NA	CASSQTGTGVREKLFF	TGTGCCAGCAGCCAAACCGGGACAGGGGTCAGGGAAAAACTGTTTTTT
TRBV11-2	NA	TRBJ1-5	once	CASSFGGNQPQHF	TGTGCCAGCAGCTTCGGGGGCAATCAGCCCCAGCATTTT
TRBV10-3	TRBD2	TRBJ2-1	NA	CAISDELAGVWEQFF	TGTGCCATCAGTGATGAACTAGCGGGAGTATGGGAGCAGTTCTTC
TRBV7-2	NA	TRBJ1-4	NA	CASSPIAVEKLFF	TGTGCCAGCAGCCCCATCGCGGTTGAAAAACTGTTTTTT
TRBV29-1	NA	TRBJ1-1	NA	CSVNSQGLSTEAFF	TGCAGCGTAAACTCCCAGGGTTTGAGCACTGAAGCTTTCTTT
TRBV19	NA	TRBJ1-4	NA	CASSATQRTNEKLFF	TGTGCCAGTAGTGCGACCCAGAGGACTAATGAAAAACTGTTTTTT
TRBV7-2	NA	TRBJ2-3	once	CASSLVVGGTDTQYF	TGTGCCAGCAGCTTAGTCGTGGGAGGCACAGATACGCAGTATTTT
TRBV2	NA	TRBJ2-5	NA	CASSVRPEGGQYF	TGTGCCAGCAGTGTCCGACCCGAAGGGGGCCAGTACTTC
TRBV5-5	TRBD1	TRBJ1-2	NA	CASSFSPGQYYGYTF	TGTGCCAGCAGCTTTTCACCGGGACAGTACTATGGCTACACCTTC
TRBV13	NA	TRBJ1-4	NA	CASSTGLNEKLFF	TGTGCCAGCAGCACGGGACTGAATGAAAAACTGTTTTTT
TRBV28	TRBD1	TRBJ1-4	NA	CASSPQQGGNEKLFF	TGTGCCAGCAGTCCCCAACAGGGGGGTAATGAAAAACTGTTTTTT
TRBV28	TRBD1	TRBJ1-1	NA	CASSPPDRGEGVAFF	TGTGCCAGCAGTCCACCAGACAGGGGAGAAGGTGTAGCTTTCTTT
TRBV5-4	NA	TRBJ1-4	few	CASSPQVQAEKLFF	TGTGCCAGCAGCCCTCAAGTCCAGGCTGAAAAACTGTTTTTT
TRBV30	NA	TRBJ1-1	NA	CAWSVFGRVTGTEAFF	TGTGCCTGGAGTGTTTTCGGCCGGGTAACGGGCACTGAAGCTTTCTTT
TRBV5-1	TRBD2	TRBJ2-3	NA	CASSLGALLAGGADTQYF	TGCGCCAGCAGCTTGGGCGCCCTACTAGCGGGAGGGGCAGATACGCAGTATTTT